The 26 T cell receptor beta chains listed next were all sequenced from one sample in a study of CD8 T cells in Susac syndrome (dated by TCRdb to about 2019). The library came from the immunoSEQ multiplex PCR assay. RNA was extracted using the RNeasy kit, and about 0.45 to 1 microgram was reverse transcribed with random hexamers. TCRdb ran its own pipeline on the public reads, namely fastp trimming at Q25 and MiXCR clone calling, and kept in-frame beta chains. For every CDR3 protein sequence, its rows merge into one entry that carries the most common genes and DNA. Within this sample are around 160,000 distinct CDR3 sequences, with roughly 94% of them counted one time only. The leading ten clones occupy about 0.095% of the sample. The sequencing input was CD4+ T cells from PBMCs. These TCRs come from a human donor with multiple sclerosis.

The chain has TRBV12-3 or TRBV12-4 and TRBJ2-5, with a tentative D call TRBD1 (6 bases). Deletions cut 1 base from V and 4 bases from J, with 10 bases between. The CDR3 consists of 14 residues. The CDR3 loop reads CASSLGTEAETQYF. In DNA form, the CDR3 reads TGTGCCAGCAGTTTAGGGACAGAGGCAGAGACCCAGTACTTC.

The chain joins TRBV29-1 to TRBJ1-3; D unclear. V dropped 4 bases and J dropped 4 bases, with 8 bases sitting between them. Looked up from germline, CDR1 is SQVTM and CDR2 is ANQGSEA. This CDR3 is 12 amino acids long. In nucleotides, the CDR3 is TGCAGCGTTGGTTGGGCAGGAAACACCATATATTTT. Protein sequence: CSVGWAGNTIYF.

The chain combines TRBV27 with TRBJ1-4, with a weak D call TRBD1 (5 bases). The CDR3 is 14 amino acids. V was trimmed by 8 bases and J by 6 bases, leaving 16 bases between them. CDR1 and CDR2 from the germline V gene are MNHEY and SMNVEV (reference sequence). CDR3 bases: TGTGCCAGCGGACCCGGGACTCCTTATGAAAAACTGTTTTTT. Translation: CASGPGTPYEKLFF.

The V call is TRBV2, the J call TRBJ2-2, with D perhaps TRBD1 or TRBD2 (5 bases each). Per germline, CDR1 SNHLY and CDR2 FYNNEI. This CDR3 comprises 13 residues. V lost 6 bases and J lost 6, with 11 bases in between. In DNA, the CDR3 is TGTGCCAGCAGCCAGAGAGGGGCCGGGGAGCTGTTTTTT. This codes for CASSQRGAGELFF.

The chain couples TRBV12-3 or TRBV12-4 to TRBJ2-1; TRBD2 aligns across 7 bases. CDR3 length equals 14 residues. With V trimmed by 5 bases and J by 4 bases, 5 bases remained unmatched. CDR3 coding DNA: TGTGCCAGCAGTATTAGCGGGCGGTACAATGAGCAGTTCTTC. It is translated as CASSISGRYNEQFF.

The chain couples TRBV6-1 to TRBJ1-3; no clear D. The germline V and J ends were trimmed by 10 bases and 0 bases, with 7 bases remaining between them. Germline lookup yields CDR1 MNHNS and CDR2 SASEGT. The CDR3 loop spans 12 amino acids. The CDR3 sequence is CATVLSGNTIYF. Here the CDR3 DNA reads TGTGCCACGGTTCTCTCTGGAAACACCATATATTTT.

The chain carries TRBV3-1 and TRBJ1-5; perhaps TRBD1 as D (5 bases). Germline V gene data show CDR1 as LGHDT and CDR2 as YNNKEL (reference sequence). The V and J ends lost 5 bases and 7 bases respectively, with 15 bases between them. The CDR3 consists of 14 residues. The CDR3 reads CASSGGRGNQPQHF. CDR3 sequence (DNA): TGTGCCAGCAGCGGTGGGAGGGGTAACCAGCCCCAGCATTTT. Drawing the rest from reference TRBV3-1 and TRBJ1-5, the complete variable domain is DTAVSQTPKYLVTQMGNDKSIKCEQNLGHDTMYWYKQDSKKFLKIMFSYNNKELIINETVPNRFSPKSPDKAHLNLHINSLELGDSAVYFCASSGGRGNQPQHFGDGTRLSIL.

In nucleotides, the CDR3 is TGTGCCAGCAGAATGGACAGGGATAACTATGGCTACACCTTC. Translating gives CASRMDRDNYGYTF. This chain uses TRBV28 with TRBJ1-2; TRBD1 agrees at 8 bases. Germline V gene lookup returns CDR1 MDHEN and CDR2 SYDVKM. This CDR3 contains 14 residues. V was pared by 6 bases and J by 1 base, with 4 bases of the junction left unmatched.

The chain joins TRBV15 to TRBJ1-5; 8 bases are shared with TRBD1. V lost 0 bases to trimming and J lost 4 bases; unmatched junction nucleotides: 2. CDR1 is LNHNV and CDR2 is YYDKDF in the germline V gene (reference sequence). The CDR3 spans 15 residues. The CDR3 spells CATSRDRGHNQPQHF. The CDR3, as DNA: TGTGCCACCAGCAGAGACAGGGGGCATAATCAGCCCCAGCATTTT.

V usage is TRBV20-1 and J usage is TRBJ2-5; weak D call: TRBD2 (5 bases). V lost 7 bases to trimming and J lost 5 bases, with 14 bases between them. The CDR3 has 12 amino acids. Germline V gene data show CDR1 as DFQATT and CDR2 as SNEGSKA (reference sequence). CDR3 sequence reads: CSGEGSKETQYF. The CDR3 bases are TGCAGTGGCGAGGGTTCTAAGGAGACCCAGTACTTC.

The chain is built from TRBV12-5 and TRBJ2-3, with no clear D. CDR1 and CDR2 from the germline V gene are LGHNT and FRNRAP. V was pared by 6 bases and J by 2 bases, with 9 bases between. The CDR3 length is 13 residues. CDR3 nucleotides: TGTGCTAGTGGCCAGCAGAACACAGATACGCAGTATTTT. Its protein is CASGQQNTDTQYF.

The rearrangement joins TRBV20-1 to TRBJ2-7; no definite D call. This CDR3 is built from 14 residues. Germline V gene sequence: CDR1 DFQATT, CDR2 SNEGSKA (reference sequence). V gave up 2 bases and J gave up 2 bases, with 13 bases separating them. The CDR3 sequence is CSARTMYGTYEQYF. The CDR3 nucleotides are TGCAGTGCTAGAACGATGTACGGTACCTACGAGCAGTACTTC.

The rearrangement uses TRBV5-6 and TRBJ2-1; no clear D. V dropped 0 bases and J dropped 4 bases, with 5 bases sitting between them. The length of the CDR3 is 13 residues. Germline CDR1 SGHDT, CDR2 YYEEEE. The CDR3 DNA reads TGTGCCAGCAGCTTGGGGCTTTACAATGAGCAGTTCTTC. This codes for CASSLGLYNEQFF.

The CDR3 here is CASSRGRKDYEQYF. The CDR3 nucleotides are TGTGCCAGTAGTCGGGGAAGGAAGGACTACGAGCAGTACTTC. The chain combines TRBV19 with TRBJ2-7, with TRBD2 as a possible D gene (5 bases). This CDR3 region has 14 residues. Trimming took off 5 bases at V and 3 bases at J, with 14 bases between the two ends. Germline values: CDR1 LNHDA, CDR2 SQIVND (reference sequence).

The genes are TRBV7-9 and TRBJ1-1, with D unclear. Germline assignment: CDR1 SEHNR and CDR2 FQNEAQ (reference sequence). The CDR3 has 13 residues. Trimming removed 3 bases at V and 7 bases at J, with 12 bases between. The CDR3 sequence: CASSFAGESEAFF. The DNA for the CDR3 is TGTGCCAGCAGCTTCGCCGGAGAGAGTGAAGCTTTCTTT.

V is TRBV5-1 and J is TRBJ2-7, with a weak D call TRBD1 (6 bases). V was clipped by 4 bases and J by 9 bases, with 23 bases between them. The germline V gene encodes CDR1 SGHRS and CDR2 YFSETQ. This CDR3 has 15 residues. CDR3 residues: CASSPGQRGEGGQYF. The CDR3 nucleotides read TGCGCCAGCAGCCCTGGACAGAGAGGGGAAGGCGGGCAGTACTTC.

The chain recombines TRBV24-1 with TRBJ2-3; tentatively, D is TRBD1 (5 bases). Trimming left V 1 base short and J 6 bases short, with 7 bases between. The CDR3 runs to 13 residues. Germline V CDR1 and CDR2: KGHDR, SFDVKD. The CDR3 loop is CATSDFRADTQYF. In nucleotides, the CDR3 is TGTGCCACCAGTGATTTCAGGGCCGATACGCAGTATTTT.

The genes are TRBV18 and TRBJ2-7; D could derive from TRBD1 or TRBD2 (6 bases each). V was clipped by 0 bases and J by 3 bases, with 21 bases between them. There are 18 residues in the CDR3. Per germline, CDR1 KGHSH and CDR2 LQKENI. The CDR3 sequence: CASSPPINRGGKVYEQYF. The CDR3 nucleotides are TGTGCCAGCTCACCACCTATAAATCGAGGGGGGAAGGTCTACGAGCAGTACTTC.

This chain links TRBV5-4 with TRBJ1-2; tentative D call: TRBD1 (5 bases). The CDR3 consists of 13 residues. V lost 1 base and J 8 bases, leaving 12 bases between the germline ends. CDR1 and CDR2 from the germline V gene are SGHNT and YYREEE (reference sequence). In DNA, the CDR3 is TGTGCCAGCAGCTTGCCGCAGGGAGGCGGCTACACCTTC. Its translation is CASSLPQGGGYTF.

The V and J genes are TRBV27 and TRBJ2-7; 7 bases fit TRBD2. The CDR3 totals 17 residues. The junction had 15 bases not matched to a gene; V was cut back by 6 bases and J by 1 base. CDR1 is MNHEY, CDR2 SMNVEV, per germline (reference sequence). CDR3 residues: CASSLGTSAQLSYEQYF. The DNA for the CDR3 is TGTGCCAGCAGCCTCGGAACTAGCGCCCAATTATCCTACGAGCAGTACTTC.

This chain links TRBV29-1 with TRBJ1-1; 8 nucleotides match TRBD1. The CDR3 runs to 14 residues. Germline V CDR1 and CDR2: SQVTM, ANQGSEA. With V trimmed by 4 bases and J by 7 bases, 11 bases remained unmatched. Here the CDR3 reads CSVGSTGVRVEAFF. As DNA, the CDR3 is TGCAGCGTTGGTTCGACAGGGGTTCGCGTTGAAGCTTTCTTT.

This chain links TRBV19 with TRBJ1-5; D unresolved. Germline CDR1 LNHDA, CDR2 SQIVND (reference sequence). CDR3 length: 16 amino acids. The germline V and J ends were trimmed by 7 bases and 0 bases, with 16 bases remaining between them. As DNA, the CDR3 is TGTGCCAGTATCGGGCGGGGAGCGGATAGCAATCAGCCCCAGCATTTT. Amino acids: CASIGRGADSNQPQHF. The complete variable domain, with remaining parts taken from reference TRBV19 and TRBJ1-5, reads DGGITQSPKYLFRKEGQNVTLSCEQNLNHDAMYWYRQDPGQGLRLIYYSQIVNDFQKGDIAEGYSVSREKKESFPLTVTSAQKNPTAFYLCASIGRGADSNQPQHFGDGTRLSIL.

This clonotype has just one count. The genes are TRBV27 and TRBJ2-4; TRBD2 might be the D (6 bases). Germline loops: CDR1 MNHEY, CDR2 SMNVEV (reference sequence). The CDR3 has 14 residues. The ends were cut back, 6 bases at V and 7 bases at J, with 16 bases in the middle. DNA for the CDR3: TGTGCCAGCAGGGGGGGATCATGGGGCAACATTCAGTACTTC. Translation: CASRGGSWGNIQYF.

The gene calls are TRBV30 and TRBJ1-5, with D tentatively TRBD1 (5 bases). Germline values: CDR1 GTSNPN, CDR2 SVGIG (reference sequence). The CDR3 runs 15 residues. V was shortened by 2 bases and J by 3 bases, with 14 bases between the two germline ends. Here the CDR3 DNA reads TGTGCCTGGAGTAAGAGTTCAGGGAACAATCAGCCCCAGCATTTT. Its translation is CAWSKSSGNNQPQHF.

The CDR3 reads CASSTGYSYEQYF. DNA of the CDR3: TGTGCCAGCAGTACAGGGTATTCCTACGAGCAGTACTTC. The chain recombines TRBV2 with TRBJ2-7, with D possibly matching TRBD1 (6 bases). This CDR3 is built from 13 residues. CDR1 and CDR2 from the germline V gene are SNHLY and FYNNEI. The V end was cut by 5 bases, the J end by 1 base, with 9 bases between.

V is TRBV4-2 and J is TRBJ2-2; D is uncertain. CDR1 and CDR2 from the germline V gene are LGHNA and YNFKEQ. Trimming cost V 1 base and J 4 bases, with 7 bases left between them. This CDR3 region has 14 residues. CDR3 sequence: CASSQVTSTGELFF. CDR3 sequence (DNA): TGTGCCAGCAGCCAAGTCACCAGCACCGGGGAGCTGTTTTTT.